This TCR beta chain was recovered during a study of Graves' ophthalmopathy and Graves' hyperthyroidism. Excluded: other autoimmune disease, uncontrolled infection, pregnancy or lactation. V gave up 1 base and J gave up 4 bases, with 10 bases separating them. Germline V gives CDR1 LGHDT, CDR2 YNNKEL (reference sequence). CDR3 length: 14 amino acids. The authors amplified TCR beta CDR3 regions, and they did so from RNA transcripts for repertoire sequencing. In the first round, RT-PCR was carried out with HTBI primers, and a multiplex PCR formed the second round. Each CDR3 protein is one row after TCRdb ran MiXCR on the multiplex PCR reads. Found here are 400,000 or so distinct CDR3 sequences, roughly 15% of them singletons; the top ten hold around 2.4%. This clonotype was recorded many times.

The sequencing sample was made of peripheral blood. The chain has TRBV3-1 and TRBJ1-2; D unresolved. The sequence was collected from an adult woman with stable Graves' hyperthyroidism. The CDR3: CASSQGGRSYGYTF. CDR3 nucleotides: TGTGCCAGCAGCCAAGGTGGCAGAAGCTATGGCTACACCTTC.